This T cell receptor (beta chain) was observed in a study of vaccination and CD4 T cells after COVID-19. As for the study in general: Samples were taken after vaccination, a median of approximately 70 days after dose two, with a range of 14 to 241.

J gave up 5 bases and V 7 bases, and 6 bases lay outside the gene matches. The CDR3 runs 13 residues. CDR1 is MNHNS, CDR2 SASEGT, per germline. A remark on this clonotype: The target antigen is unknown.

Regarding treatment: roughly ten-day PBMC culture with coronavirus spike peptide pools or control peptides (ViraFEST assay). The assay that was used to sequence DNA from cultured CD4+ T cells was the Oncomine TCR Beta short-read assay. From CD4+ T cells that had been cultured, genomic DNA was extracted. TCRdb passed the PCR reads through MiXCR, listing each CDR3 protein once. The table lists 11,000 to 15,000 distinct CDR3 sequences, approximately 30% of them singletons. This chain uses TRBV6-1 with TRBJ1-2; 8 bases map to TRBD1. Sample: CD4+ T cells from blood, cultured in vitro, taken after SARS-CoV-2 vaccination. The sequence was obtained from a human donor who had recovered from COVID-19. The chain's CDR3 is CASIPTGVYGYTF. In DNA, the CDR3 is TGTGCCAGCATCCCGACAGGGGTATATGGCTACACCTTC.